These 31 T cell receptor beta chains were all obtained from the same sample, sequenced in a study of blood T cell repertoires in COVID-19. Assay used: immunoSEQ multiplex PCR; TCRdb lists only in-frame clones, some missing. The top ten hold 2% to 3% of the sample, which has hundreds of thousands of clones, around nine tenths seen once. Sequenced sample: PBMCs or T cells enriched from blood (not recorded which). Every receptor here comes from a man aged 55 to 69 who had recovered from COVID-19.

CDR3 region: CASSARVGKGTRDTQYF. In nucleotides, the CDR3 is TGTGCCAGCAGCGCCAGGGTCGGAAAGGGAACAAGAGATACGCAGTATTTT. The chain joins TRBV7-8 to TRBJ2-3, with D possibly matching TRBD1 (5 bases). The CDR3 covers 17 residues. V lost 5 bases to trimming and J lost 5 bases, with 23 bases between them. CDR1 SGHVS and CDR2 FQNEAQ come from the germline V gene.

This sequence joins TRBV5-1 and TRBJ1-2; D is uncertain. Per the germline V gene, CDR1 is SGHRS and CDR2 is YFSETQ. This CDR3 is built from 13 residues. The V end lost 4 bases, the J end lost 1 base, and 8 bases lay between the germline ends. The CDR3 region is CASSPGGNYGYTF. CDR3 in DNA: TGCGCCAGCAGCCCAGGAGGTAACTATGGCTACACCTTC.

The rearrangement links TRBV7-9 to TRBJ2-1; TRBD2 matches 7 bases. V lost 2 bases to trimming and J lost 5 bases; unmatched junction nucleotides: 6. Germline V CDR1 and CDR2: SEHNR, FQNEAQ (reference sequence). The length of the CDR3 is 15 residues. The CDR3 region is CASSLRAGLHNEQFF. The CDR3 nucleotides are TGTGCCAGCAGCTTAAGAGCGGGATTACACAATGAGCAGTTCTTC.

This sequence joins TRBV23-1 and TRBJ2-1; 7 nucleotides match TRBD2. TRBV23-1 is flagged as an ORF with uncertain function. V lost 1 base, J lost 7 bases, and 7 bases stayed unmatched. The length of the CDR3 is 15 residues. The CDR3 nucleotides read TGCGCCAGCAGTCAATTAGGGCGGGAGCATAATGAGCAGTTCTTC. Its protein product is CASSQLGREHNEQFF.

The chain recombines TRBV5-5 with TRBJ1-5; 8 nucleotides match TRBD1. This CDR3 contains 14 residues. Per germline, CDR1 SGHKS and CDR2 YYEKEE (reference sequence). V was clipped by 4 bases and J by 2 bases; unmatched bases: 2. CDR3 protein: CASSPGQGNQPQHF. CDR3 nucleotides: TGTGCCAGCAGCCCGGGACAGGGCAATCAGCCCCAGCATTTT. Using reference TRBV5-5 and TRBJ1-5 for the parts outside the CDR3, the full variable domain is DAGVTQSPTHLIKTRGQQVTLRCSPISGHKSVSWYQQVLGQGPQFIFQYYEKEERGRGNFPDRFSARQFPNYSSELNVNALLLGDSALYLCASSPGQGNQPQHFGDGTRLSIL.

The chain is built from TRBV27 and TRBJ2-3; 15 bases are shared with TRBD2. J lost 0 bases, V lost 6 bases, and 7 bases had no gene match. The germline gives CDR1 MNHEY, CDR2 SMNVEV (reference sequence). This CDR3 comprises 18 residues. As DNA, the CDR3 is TGTGCCAGCAGCATCGGACTAGCGGGGGGGCCTAGCACAGATACGCAGTATTTT. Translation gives CASSIGLAGGPSTDTQYF.

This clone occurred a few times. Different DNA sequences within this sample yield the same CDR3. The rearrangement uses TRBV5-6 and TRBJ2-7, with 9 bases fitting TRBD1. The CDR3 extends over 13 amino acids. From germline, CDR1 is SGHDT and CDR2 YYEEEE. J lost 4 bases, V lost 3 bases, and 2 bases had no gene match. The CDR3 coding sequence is TGTGCCAGCAGCTGGGGACAGGGTTACGAGCAGTACTTC. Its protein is CASSWGQGYEQYF.

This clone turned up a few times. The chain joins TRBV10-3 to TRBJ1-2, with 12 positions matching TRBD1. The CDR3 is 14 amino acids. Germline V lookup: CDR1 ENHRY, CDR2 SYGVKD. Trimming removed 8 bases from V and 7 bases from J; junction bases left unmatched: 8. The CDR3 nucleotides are TGTGCCATCGGAGGGGGACAGGGGGCGATTGGCTACACCTTC. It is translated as CAIGGGQGAIGYTF.

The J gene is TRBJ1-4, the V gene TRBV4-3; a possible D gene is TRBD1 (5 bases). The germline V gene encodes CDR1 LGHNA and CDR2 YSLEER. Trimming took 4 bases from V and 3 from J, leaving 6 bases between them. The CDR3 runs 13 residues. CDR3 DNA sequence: TGCGCCAGCAGCCCAGGGTCTAATGAAAAACTGTTTTTT. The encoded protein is CASSPGSNEKLFF.

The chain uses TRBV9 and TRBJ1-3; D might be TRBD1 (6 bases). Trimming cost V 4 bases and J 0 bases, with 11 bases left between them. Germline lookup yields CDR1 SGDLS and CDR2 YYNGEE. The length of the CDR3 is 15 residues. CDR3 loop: CASSPRGSSGNTIYF. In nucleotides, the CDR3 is TGTGCCAGCAGCCCCAGGGGTTCCTCTGGAAACACCATATATTTT.

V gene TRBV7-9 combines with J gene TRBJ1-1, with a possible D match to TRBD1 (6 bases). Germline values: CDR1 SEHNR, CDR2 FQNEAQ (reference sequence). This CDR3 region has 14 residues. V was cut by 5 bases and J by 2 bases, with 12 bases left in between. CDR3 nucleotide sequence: TGTGCCAGCAGCCAACAGGGACCAAACACTGAAGCTTTCTTT. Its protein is CASSQQGPNTEAFF.

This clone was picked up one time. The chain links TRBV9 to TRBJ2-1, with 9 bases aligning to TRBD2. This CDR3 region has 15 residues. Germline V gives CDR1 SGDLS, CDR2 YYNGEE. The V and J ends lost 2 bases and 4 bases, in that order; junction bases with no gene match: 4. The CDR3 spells CASSVASGTYNEQFF. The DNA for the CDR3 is TGTGCCAGCAGCGTGGCTAGCGGGACTTACAATGAGCAGTTCTTC.

The CDR3 nucleotides are TGTGCCAGCAGTGCAAAGCGTGGAGGGCCGACCGGGGAGCTGTTTTTT. Residues: CASSAKRGGPTGELFF. This chain links TRBV6-1 with TRBJ2-2, with D possibly TRBD2 on 6 matching bases. From germline, CDR1 is MNHNS and CDR2 SASEGT. Deletions cut 4 bases from V and 5 bases from J, with 17 bases between. This CDR3 has 16 amino acids.

The DNA for the CDR3 is TGCGCCAGCAGCGGCGGGAGTGCTTCCTACAATGAGCAGTTCTTC. It yields the protein CASSGGSASYNEQFF. The J gene is TRBJ2-1, the V gene TRBV5-1, with 7 bases aligning to TRBD2. The CDR3 is 15 amino acids. V was clipped by 4 bases and J by 1 base; unmatched bases: 5. Germline V CDR1 and CDR2: SGHRS, YFSETQ.

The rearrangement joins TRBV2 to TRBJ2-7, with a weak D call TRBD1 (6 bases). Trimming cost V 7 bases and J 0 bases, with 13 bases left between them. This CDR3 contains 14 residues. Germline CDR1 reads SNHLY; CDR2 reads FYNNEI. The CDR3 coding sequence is TGTGCCAGCATAAGACAGGCTGGCTCCTACGAGCAGTACTTC. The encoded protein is CASIRQAGSYEQYF.

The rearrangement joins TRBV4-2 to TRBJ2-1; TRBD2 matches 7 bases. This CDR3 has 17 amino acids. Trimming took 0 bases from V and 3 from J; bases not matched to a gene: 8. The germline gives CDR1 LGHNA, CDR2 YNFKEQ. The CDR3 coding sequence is TGTGCCAGCAGCCAAGAGGGAGCGGGAAGATTCTACAATGAGCAGTTCTTC. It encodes CASSQEGAGRFYNEQFF.

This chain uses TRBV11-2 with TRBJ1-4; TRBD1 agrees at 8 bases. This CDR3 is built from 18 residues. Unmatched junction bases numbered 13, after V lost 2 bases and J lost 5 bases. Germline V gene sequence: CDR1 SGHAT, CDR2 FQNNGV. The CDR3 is CASSLSDRGPSNNEKLFF. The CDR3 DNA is TGTGCCAGCAGCTTATCCGACAGGGGCCCATCCAACAATGAAAAACTGTTTTTT.

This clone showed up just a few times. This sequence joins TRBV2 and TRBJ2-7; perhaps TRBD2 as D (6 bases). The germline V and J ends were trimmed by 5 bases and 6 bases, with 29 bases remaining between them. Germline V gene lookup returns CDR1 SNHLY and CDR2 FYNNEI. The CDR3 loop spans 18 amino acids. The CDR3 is CASSKEGPAPGTLVEQYF. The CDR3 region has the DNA TGTGCCAGCAGTAAAGAGGGGCCGGCTCCGGGGACTTTAGTCGAGCAGTACTTC.

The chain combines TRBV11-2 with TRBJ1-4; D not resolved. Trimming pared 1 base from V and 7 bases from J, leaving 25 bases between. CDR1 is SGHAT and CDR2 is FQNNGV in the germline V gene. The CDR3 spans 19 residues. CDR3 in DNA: TGTGCCAGCAGCTTAGGAGGCCCCGGCAACATGGTGGGAGGTGAAAAACTGTTTTTT. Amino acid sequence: CASSLGGPGNMVGGEKLFF. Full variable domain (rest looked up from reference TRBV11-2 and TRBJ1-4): EAGVAQSPRYKIIEKRQSVAFWCNPISGHATLYWYQQILGQGPKLLIQFQNNGVVDDSQLPKDRFSAERLKGVDSTLKIQPAKLEDSAVYLCASSLGGPGNMVGGEKLFFGSGTQLSVL.

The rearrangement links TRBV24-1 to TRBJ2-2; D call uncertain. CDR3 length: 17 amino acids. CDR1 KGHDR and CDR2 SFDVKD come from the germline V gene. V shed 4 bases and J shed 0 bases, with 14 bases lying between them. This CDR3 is CATSDRRPGANTGELFF. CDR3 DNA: TGTGCCACCAGTGACCGGCGCCCAGGCGCGAACACCGGGGAGCTGTTTTTT.

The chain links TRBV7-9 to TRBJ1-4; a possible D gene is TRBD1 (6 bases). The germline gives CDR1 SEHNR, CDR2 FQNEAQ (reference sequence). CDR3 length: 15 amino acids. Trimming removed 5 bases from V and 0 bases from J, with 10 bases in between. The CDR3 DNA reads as TGTGCCAGCAGCCTTACAGGGACAACTAATGAAAAACTGTTTTTT. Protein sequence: CASSLTGTTNEKLFF.

CDR3 nucleotide sequence: TGTGCCAGCAGCCAAGATCCCGCCGGGGAGCTGTTTTTT. Protein sequence: CASSQDPAGELFF. The chain recombines TRBV4-2 with TRBJ2-2; D gene ambiguous. CDR1 and CDR2 from the germline V gene are LGHNA and YNFKEQ. V was pared by 0 bases and J by 6 bases, with 5 bases between. CDR3 length: 13 amino acids.

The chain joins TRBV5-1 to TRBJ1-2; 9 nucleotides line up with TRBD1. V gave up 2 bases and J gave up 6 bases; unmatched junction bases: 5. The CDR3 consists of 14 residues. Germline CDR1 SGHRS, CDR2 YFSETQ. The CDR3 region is CASSLTGGVDGYTF. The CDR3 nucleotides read TGCGCCAGCAGCTTAACAGGGGGCGTTGATGGCTACACCTTC.

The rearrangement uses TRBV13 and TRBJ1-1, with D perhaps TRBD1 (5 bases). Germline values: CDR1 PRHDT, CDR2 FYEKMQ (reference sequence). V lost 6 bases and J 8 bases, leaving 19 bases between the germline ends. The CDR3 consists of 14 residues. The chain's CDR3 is CASRPTTTGVEAFF. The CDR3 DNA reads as TGTGCCAGCAGACCGACCACTACGGGGGTAGAAGCTTTCTTT. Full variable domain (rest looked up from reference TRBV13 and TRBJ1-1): AAGVIQSPRHLIKEKRETATLKCYPIPRHDTVYWYQQGPGQDPQFLISFYEKMQSDKGSIPDRFSAQQFSDYHSELNMSSLELGDSALYFCASRPTTTGVEAFFGQGTRLTVV.

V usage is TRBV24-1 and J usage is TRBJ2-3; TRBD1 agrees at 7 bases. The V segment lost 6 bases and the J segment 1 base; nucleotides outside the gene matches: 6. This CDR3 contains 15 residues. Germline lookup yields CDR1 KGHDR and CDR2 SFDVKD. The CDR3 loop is CATSRPTGGTDTQYF. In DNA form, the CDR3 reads TGTGCCACCAGTCGTCCCACAGGGGGCACAGATACGCAGTATTTT.

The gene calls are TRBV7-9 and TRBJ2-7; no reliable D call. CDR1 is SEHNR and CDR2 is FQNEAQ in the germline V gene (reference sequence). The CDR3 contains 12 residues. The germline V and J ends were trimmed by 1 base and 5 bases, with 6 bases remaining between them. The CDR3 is CASSLVTDEQYF. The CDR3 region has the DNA TGTGCCAGCAGCTTAGTAACTGACGAGCAGTACTTC. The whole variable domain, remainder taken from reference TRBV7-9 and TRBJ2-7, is DTGVSQNPRHKITKRGQNVTFRCDPISEHNRLYWYRQTLGQGPEFLTYFQNEAQLEKSRLLSDRFSAERPKGSFSTLEIQRTEQGDSAMYLCASSLVTDEQYFGPGTRLTVT.

The CDR3 bases are TGTGCCAGTAGTATACCGGCAGGGCCAACCACTGAAGCTTTCTTT. Encoded protein: CASSIPAGPTTEAFF. The V gene is TRBV19, the J gene TRBJ1-1, with a tentative D call TRBD1 (5 bases). Germline V gives CDR1 LNHDA, CDR2 SQIVND (reference sequence). The CDR3 spans 15 residues. Trimming pared 2 bases from V and 4 bases from J, leaving 14 bases between.

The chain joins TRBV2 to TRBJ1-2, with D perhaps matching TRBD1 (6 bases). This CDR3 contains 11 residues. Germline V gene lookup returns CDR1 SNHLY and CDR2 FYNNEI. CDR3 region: CQVRGARGYTF. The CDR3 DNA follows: TGTCAGGTCCGGGGGGCGCGGGGCTACACCTTC.

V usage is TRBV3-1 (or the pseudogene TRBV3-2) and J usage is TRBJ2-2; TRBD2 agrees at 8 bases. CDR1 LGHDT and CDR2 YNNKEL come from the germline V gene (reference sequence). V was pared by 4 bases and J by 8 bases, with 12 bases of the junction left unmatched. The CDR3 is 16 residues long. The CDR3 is CASSLTPGLGLGELFF. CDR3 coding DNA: TGTGCCAGCAGCCTTACCCCGGGACTAGGACTAGGGGAGCTGTTTTTT.

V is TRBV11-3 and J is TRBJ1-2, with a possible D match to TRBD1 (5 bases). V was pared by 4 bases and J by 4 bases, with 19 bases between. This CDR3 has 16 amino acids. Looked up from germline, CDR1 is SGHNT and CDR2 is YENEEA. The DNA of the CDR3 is TGTGCCAGCAGCTCCGGGACTACTTCGTTAAGCTATGGCTACACCTTC. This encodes CASSSGTTSLSYGYTF. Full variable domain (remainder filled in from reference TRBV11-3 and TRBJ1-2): EAGVVQSPRYKIIEKKQPVAFWCNPISGHNTLYWYLQNLGQGPELLIRYENEEAVDDSQLPKDRFSAERLKGVDSTLKIQPAELGDSAVYLCASSSGTTSLSYGYTFGSGTRLTVV.

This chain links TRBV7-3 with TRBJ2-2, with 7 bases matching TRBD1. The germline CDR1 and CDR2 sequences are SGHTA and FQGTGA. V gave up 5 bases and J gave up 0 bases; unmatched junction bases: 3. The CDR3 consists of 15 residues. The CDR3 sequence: CASSGDSANTGELFF. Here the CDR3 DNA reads TGTGCCAGCAGCGGGGACAGCGCGAACACCGGGGAGCTGTTTTTT.